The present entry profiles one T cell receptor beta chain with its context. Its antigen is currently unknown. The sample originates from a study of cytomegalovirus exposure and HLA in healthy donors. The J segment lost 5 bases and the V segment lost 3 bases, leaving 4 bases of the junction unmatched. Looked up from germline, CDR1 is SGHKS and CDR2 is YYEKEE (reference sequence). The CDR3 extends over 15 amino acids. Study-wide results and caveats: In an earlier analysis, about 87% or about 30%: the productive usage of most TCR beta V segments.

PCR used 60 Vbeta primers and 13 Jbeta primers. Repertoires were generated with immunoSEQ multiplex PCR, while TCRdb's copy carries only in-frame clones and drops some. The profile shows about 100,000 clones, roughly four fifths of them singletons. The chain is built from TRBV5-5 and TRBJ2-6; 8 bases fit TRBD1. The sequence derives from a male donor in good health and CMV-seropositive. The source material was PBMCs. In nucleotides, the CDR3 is TGTGCCAGCAGCTCCACAGGGGGTAGGGCCAACGTCCTGACTTTC. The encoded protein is CASSSTGGRANVLTF. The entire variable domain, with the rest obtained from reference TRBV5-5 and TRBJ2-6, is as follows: DAGVTQSPTHLIKTRGQQVTLRCSPISGHKSVSWYQQVLGQGPQFIFQYYEKEERGRGNFPDRFSARQFPNYSSELNVNALLLGDSALYLCASSSTGGRANVLTFGAGSRLTVL.